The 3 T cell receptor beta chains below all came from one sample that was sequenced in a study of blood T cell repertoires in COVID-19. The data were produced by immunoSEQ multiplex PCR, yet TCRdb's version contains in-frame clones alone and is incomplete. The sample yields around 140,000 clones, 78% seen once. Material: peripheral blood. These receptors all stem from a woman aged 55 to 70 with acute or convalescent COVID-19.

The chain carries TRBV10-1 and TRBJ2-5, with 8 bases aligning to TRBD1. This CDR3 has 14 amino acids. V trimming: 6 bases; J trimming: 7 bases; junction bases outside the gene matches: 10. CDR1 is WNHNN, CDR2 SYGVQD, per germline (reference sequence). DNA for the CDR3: TGCGCCAGCAGACCGGGACAGGATACCGGGACCCAGTACTTC. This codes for CASRPGQDTGTQYF.

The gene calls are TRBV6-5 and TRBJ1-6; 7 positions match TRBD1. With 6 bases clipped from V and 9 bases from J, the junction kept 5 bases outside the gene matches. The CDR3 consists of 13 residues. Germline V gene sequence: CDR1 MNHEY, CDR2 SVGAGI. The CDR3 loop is CASSTTGVSPLHF. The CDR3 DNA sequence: TGTGCCAGCAGCACAACAGGGGTTTCACCCCTCCACTTT.

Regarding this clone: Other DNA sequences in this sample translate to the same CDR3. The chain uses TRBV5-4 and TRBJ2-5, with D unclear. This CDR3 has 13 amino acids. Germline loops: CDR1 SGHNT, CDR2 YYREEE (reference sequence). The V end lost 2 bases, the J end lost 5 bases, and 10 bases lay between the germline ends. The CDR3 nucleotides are TGTGCCAGCAGCTTACTACCGCGGGAGACCCAGTACTTC. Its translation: CASSLLPRETQYF.